This T cell receptor beta chain was captured in a study of blood T cell repertoires in COVID-19. Trimming cost V 4 bases and J 4 bases, with 13 bases left between them. CDR3 length: 13 residues. Germline values: CDR1 GTSNPN, CDR2 SVGIG (reference sequence). In the source study's methods: From reference gene primer amplification, estimates of nucleated cell counts were derived. The protocol was immunoSEQ multiplex PCR, while the TCRdb copy is restricted to in-frame clones and leaves out a portion. V, J and clone size derive from that table, while D and trimming were established from the DNA sequence. This table holds tens of thousands of clones, under 90% found once. Patients in Seattle were enrolled during active infection, then followed longitudinally.

The specimen sequenced was peripheral blood. The receptor was isolated from a man aged 55 to 70 with COVID-19, enrolled during active disease. The J gene is TRBJ1-2, the V gene TRBV30; D uncertain. CDR3 loop: CAWTYYSGYGYTF. CDR3 nucleotide sequence: TGTGCCTGGACGTATTACAGTGGCTATGGCTACACCTTC. The complete variable domain, with remaining parts taken from reference TRBV30 and TRBJ1-2, reads SQTIHQWPATLVQPVGSPLSLECTVEGTSNPNLYWYRQAAGRGLQLLFYSVGIGQISSEVPQNLSASRPQDRQFILSSKKLLLSDSGFYLCAWTYYSGYGYTFGSGTRLTVV.